The subject of this entry is one T cell receptor beta chain. Antigen: not known. This record belongs to a study of cytomegalovirus exposure and HLA in healthy donors. Study outcomes and limitations: Sequencing probably produced one cluster of sequence variants that were highly shared. Donors belonging to an Asian-associated ancestry cluster reportedly showed fewer N-insertions in productive TCRs than the approximately 670-donor mean, according to what a later analysis found. The classifier reportedly diagnosed cytomegalovirus status with high specificity and sensitivity. Segments of the TCR beta V type were, in most cases, productive about 87% or about 30% of the time in an earlier analysis.

The PCR was carried out with 60 Vbeta primers and 13 Jbeta primers. Only in-frame clones appear in the TCRdb table, and some are missing; sequencing was by immunoSEQ multiplex PCR. Of about 61,000 clones in the sample, more than 80% were seen once. The J segment lost 5 bases and the V segment lost 6 bases, leaving 7 bases of the junction unmatched. CDR1 is MNHNY and CDR2 is SVGAGI in the germline V gene (reference sequence). The CDR3 runs 14 residues. This sequence joins TRBV6-6 and TRBJ1-1; TRBD1 aligns across 9 bases. The clonotype originates from a man between 25 and 39 years old in good health and CMV-seropositive. Sequenced material: PBMCs. The CDR3 region has the DNA TGTGCCAGCAGCCCCGGACAGGGGATAACTGAAGCTTTCTTT. It specifies CASSPGQGITEAFF.